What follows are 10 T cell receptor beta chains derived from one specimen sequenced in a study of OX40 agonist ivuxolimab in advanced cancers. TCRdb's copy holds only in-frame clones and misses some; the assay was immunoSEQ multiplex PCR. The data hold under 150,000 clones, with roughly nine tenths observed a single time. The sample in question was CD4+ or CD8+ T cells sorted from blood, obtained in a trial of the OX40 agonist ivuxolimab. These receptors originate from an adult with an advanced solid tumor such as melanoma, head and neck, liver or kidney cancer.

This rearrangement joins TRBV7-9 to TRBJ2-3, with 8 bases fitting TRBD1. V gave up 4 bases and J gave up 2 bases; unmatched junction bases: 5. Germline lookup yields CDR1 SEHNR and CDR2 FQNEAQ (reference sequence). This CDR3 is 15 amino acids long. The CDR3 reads CASSSQGAFTDTQYF. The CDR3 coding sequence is TGTGCCAGCAGCTCTCAGGGGGCCTTCACAGATACGCAGTATTTT.

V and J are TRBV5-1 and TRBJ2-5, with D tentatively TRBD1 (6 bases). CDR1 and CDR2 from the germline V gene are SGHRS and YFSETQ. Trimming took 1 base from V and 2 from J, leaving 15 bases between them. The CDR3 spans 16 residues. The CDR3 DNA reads TGCGCCAGCAGCTTGTGGGGGCAGCAGGGGCAAGAGACCCAGTACTTC. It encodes CASSLWGQQGQETQYF.

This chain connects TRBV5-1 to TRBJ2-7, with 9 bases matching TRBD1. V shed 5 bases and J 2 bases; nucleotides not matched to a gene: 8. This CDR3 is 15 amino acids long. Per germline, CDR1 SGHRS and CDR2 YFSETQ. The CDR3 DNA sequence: TGCGCCAGCAGGGATCCGGGACAGGGCCCCTACGAGCAGTACTTC. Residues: CASRDPGQGPYEQYF.

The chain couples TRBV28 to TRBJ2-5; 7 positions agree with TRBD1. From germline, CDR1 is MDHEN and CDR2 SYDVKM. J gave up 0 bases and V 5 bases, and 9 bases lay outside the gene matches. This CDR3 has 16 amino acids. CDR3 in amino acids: CASSSTGAAYQETQYF. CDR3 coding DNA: TGTGCCAGCAGTAGCACAGGGGCCGCGTACCAAGAGACCCAGTACTTC.

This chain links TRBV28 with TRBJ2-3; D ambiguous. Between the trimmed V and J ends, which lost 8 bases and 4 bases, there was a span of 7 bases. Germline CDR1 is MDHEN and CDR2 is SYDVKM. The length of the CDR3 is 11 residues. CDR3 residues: CASLASDTQYF. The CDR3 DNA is TGTGCCAGCTTAGCATCAGATACGCAGTATTTT.

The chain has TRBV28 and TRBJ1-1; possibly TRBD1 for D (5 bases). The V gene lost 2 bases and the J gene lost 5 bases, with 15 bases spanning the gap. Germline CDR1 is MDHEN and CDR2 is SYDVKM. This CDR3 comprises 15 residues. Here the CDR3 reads CASSLQRARGTEAFF. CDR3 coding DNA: TGTGCCAGCAGTTTACAAAGGGCAAGGGGAACTGAAGCTTTCTTT.

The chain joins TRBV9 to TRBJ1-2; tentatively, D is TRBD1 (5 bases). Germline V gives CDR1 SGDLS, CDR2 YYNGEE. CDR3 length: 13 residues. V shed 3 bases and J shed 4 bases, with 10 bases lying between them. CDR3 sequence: CASSAGDGYGYTF. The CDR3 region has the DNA TGTGCCAGCAGCGCCGGGGACGGCTATGGCTACACCTTC.

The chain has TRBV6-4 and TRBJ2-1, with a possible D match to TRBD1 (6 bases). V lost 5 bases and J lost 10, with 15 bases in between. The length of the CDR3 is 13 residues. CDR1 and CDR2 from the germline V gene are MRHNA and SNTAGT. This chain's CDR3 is CASSTQGQGEQFF. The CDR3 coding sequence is TGTGCCAGCAGTACACAGGGCCAGGGGGAGCAGTTCTTC.

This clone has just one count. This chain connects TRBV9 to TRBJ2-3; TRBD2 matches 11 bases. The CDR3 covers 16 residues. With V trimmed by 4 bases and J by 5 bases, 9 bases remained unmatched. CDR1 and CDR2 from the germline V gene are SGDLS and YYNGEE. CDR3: CASSLIAGGPGDTQYF. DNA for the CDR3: TGTGCCAGCAGCCTCATAGCGGGGGGGCCCGGAGATACGCAGTATTTT.

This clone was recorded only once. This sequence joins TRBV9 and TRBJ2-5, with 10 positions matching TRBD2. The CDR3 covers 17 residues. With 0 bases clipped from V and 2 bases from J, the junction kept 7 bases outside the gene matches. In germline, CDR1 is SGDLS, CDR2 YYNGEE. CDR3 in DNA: TGTGCCAGCAGCGTAGGTTCTAGCGGGGGCAATCAAGAGACCCAGTACTTC. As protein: CASSVGSSGGNQETQYF. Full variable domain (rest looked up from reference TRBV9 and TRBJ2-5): DSGVTQTPKHLITATGQRVTLRCSPRSGDLSVYWYQQSLDQGLQFLIQYYNGEERAKGNILERFSAQQFPDLHSELNLSSLELGDSALYFCASSVGSSGGNQETQYFGPGTRLLVL.